This TCR beta chain appears in the sequencing data of a study of T cell responses to AZD1222 COVID-19 vaccine. This table comes from immunoSEQ multiplex PCR, and its TCRdb copy is limited to in-frame clones, with some not included. Found here are more than 100,000 clones, less than 95% of them singletons; the top ten hold around 4.8%. Notes on the study in general: Only a handful of AZD1222 recipients were seropositive at baseline.

Comments on this clone: Antigen: not known.

This receptor was taken from an adult in good health. Material: peripheral blood, obtained on day 0 of AZD1222 vaccination.

In DNA form, the CDR3 reads TGTGCCAGCAGCTTAAGTAGCGGGGGGGCCTCCGGGGAGCTGTTTTTT. Encoded protein: CASSLSSGGASGELFF. J is TRBJ2-2 and V is TRBV7-6; 11 bases agree with TRBD2. CDR3 length equals 16 residues. The ends lost 2 bases at V and 6 bases at J; junction bases unmatched: 5. Germline assignment: CDR1 SGHVS and CDR2 FNYEAQ.